One TCR beta chain is described in this entry. The record originates from a study of blood T cell repertoires in COVID-19. V was pared by 8 bases and J by 6 bases, with 11 bases between. The CDR3 has 12 amino acids. Germline CDR1 reads KGHDR; CDR2 reads SFDVKD. TCRdb keeps only in-frame clones here, not all; method: immunoSEQ multiplex PCR. The top ten hold about 1.2% of the sample, which has about 170,000 clones, approximately 85% seen once. The receptor was derived from a man between 60 and 75 years old who had recovered from COVID-19. Sequenced material: peripheral blood. This chain links TRBV24-1 with TRBJ2-3; D unclear. CDR3 sequence reads: CATNVSDDTQYF. The CDR3 DNA follows: TGTGCCACCAATGTAAGCGACGATACGCAGTATTTT.